This record covers a single T cell receptor beta chain. Measured with immunoSEQ multiplex PCR; TCRdb has only the in-frame clones, and not every one. The top ten clones hold about 7.8% of a sample with 70,000 to 90,000 clones, roughly 88% of them seen once. The sample belongs to a study of blood T cell repertoires in COVID-19. After removal of 0 bases from V and 2 bases from J, the junction contained 14 bases not matched to a gene. In germline, CDR1 is KGHDR, CDR2 SFDVKD. The CDR3 length is 19 residues. The chain employs TRBV24-1 and TRBJ1-2; TRBD1 aligns across 7 bases. The sequenced sample was peripheral blood. The receptor's source is a man aged 45-65 years with active COVID-19. CDR3 sequence (DNA): TGTGCCACCAGTGATTTGCAAAGGGACAGAAGTTTCCCGAACTATGGCTACACCTTC. Residues: CATSDLQRDRSFPNYGYTF.